The source of this TCR beta chain is a study of T cell changes during pregnancy in multiple sclerosis. V dropped 4 bases and J dropped 2 bases, with 6 bases sitting between them. Germline V gene sequence: CDR1 SEHNR, CDR2 FQNEAQ (reference sequence). This CDR3 has 13 residues. Sequenced by immunoSEQ multiplex PCR; TCRdb stores in-frame clones only, minus some. The sample includes about 49,000 clones, nearly 90% seen only once; the top ten take under 6.5%. The specimen was peripheral blood, collected after pregnancy. This rearrangement joins TRBV7-9 to TRBJ1-5; TRBD1 might be the D (5 bases). The origin of this receptor is a female donor in good health, enrolled as a control in a pregnancy study. CDR3 in DNA: TGTGCCAGCAGCTCGACAGGCAATCAGCCCCAGCATTTT. Residues: CASSSTGNQPQHF.